Listed below are T cell receptor beta chains from one sample, sequenced in a study of OX40 agonist ivuxolimab in advanced cancers. The repertoire was sequenced with immunoSEQ multiplex PCR; TCRdb's copy has only in-frame clones and lacks some. This table has over 65,000 clones, approximately 86% appearing once. This specimen consisted of CD4+ or CD8+ T cells sorted from blood, obtained in a trial of the OX40 agonist ivuxolimab. The receptors derive from an adult with an advanced solid tumor such as melanoma, head and neck, liver or kidney cancer. Each CDR3 is given with its conserved first and last residue. D genes are given only for firm matches. Not all rows give a size; the values are once, few, many and, for expanded clones, a class.

DNA,CDR3,J,V,D,size
TGTGCCAGTAGTATTGGGACAGCCAATTCACCCCTCCACTTT,CASSIGTANSPLHF,TRBJ1-6,TRBV19,TRBD1,once
TGTGCCAGTAGTATAGGAAGTAGCGGGAGCTACGAGCAGTACTTC,CASSIGSSGSYEQYF,TRBJ2-7,TRBV19,TRBD2,-
TGTGCCAGCAGCTTAGTGGAGACCCAGTACTTC,CASSLVETQYF,TRBJ2-5,TRBV7-9,-,-
TGTGCCAGCAGCCGAGCTGAGTGGGGACTGGGCGATTCACCCCTCCACTTT,CASSRAEWGLGDSPLHF,TRBJ1-6,TRBV7-8,-,-
TGTGCCAGCAGCACCTGGGGGAACGGCACAGATACGCAGTATTTT,CASSTWGNGTDTQYF,TRBJ2-3,TRBV7-3,-,-
TGTGCCTGGAGTGTACGGGGGACGGGGGGAGCTCCCCTCCACTTT,CAWSVRGTGGAPLHF,TRBJ1-6,TRBV30,-,-
TGTGCCAGCAGACGTGTGAGCACAGATACGCAGTATTTT,CASRRVSTDTQYF,TRBJ2-3,TRBV6-6,-,-
TGTGCCAGCAGTCAACCCGGGACGGGCACAGATACGCAGTATTTT,CASSQPGTGTDTQYF,TRBJ2-3,TRBV6-6,-,-
TGTGCCAGCAGCTTTCAAGCGGGGGTGATCACAGATACGCAGTATTTT,CASSFQAGVITDTQYF,TRBJ2-3,TRBV11-3,TRBD2,few
TGTGCCAGCAGTTACTGGGGACATCCGGAGGGGGATGAAGCTTTCTTT,CASSYWGHPEGDEAFF,TRBJ1-1,TRBV6-5,-,-
TGCATCGCCCTGGCCGGGAACTATGGCTACACCTTC,CIALAGNYGYTF,TRBJ1-2,TRBV29-1,-,-
TGCAGTGCTAAGGATTCCTATGGCTACACCTTC,CSAKDSYGYTF,TRBJ1-2,TRBV20-1,-,-
TGTGCCTGGAGTGTCGGCGATAACTATGGCTACACCTTC,CAWSVGDNYGYTF,TRBJ1-2,TRBV30,-,-
TGTGCCAGCAGTTACCCAGCGGGGGCCTACAATGAGCAGTTCTTC,CASSYPAGAYNEQFF,TRBJ2-1,TRBV6-6,TRBD2,-
TGCAGCGCTGCCGGTCAAGGCACAGGGTTCGAAGAGACCCAGTACTTC,CSAAGQGTGFEETQYF,TRBJ2-5,TRBV29-1,-,-
TGTGCCAGCAGCTCACGGGACAGCTATGGCTACACCTTC,CASSSRDSYGYTF,TRBJ1-2,TRBV7-9,TRBD1,-
TGTGCCAGCAGCGAGGACTCCTACAATGAGCAGTTCTTC,CASSEDSYNEQFF,TRBJ2-1,TRBV6-6,-,-
TGTGCCAGCAGCTTAGCGTATGGGGGCTGGGAGCAGTTCTTC,CASSLAYGGWEQFF,TRBJ2-1,TRBV11-2,-,large
TGCGCCAGCAGGCCCGGGACAGCTAACACCGGGGAGCTGTTTTTT,CASRPGTANTGELFF,TRBJ2-2,TRBV10-2,TRBD1,-
TGCGCCAGCAGCTTGGTAGTCGGCAGGGACACTGAAGCTTTCTTT,CASSLVVGRDTEAFF,TRBJ1-1,TRBV5-1,-,few
TGTGCCATCAGTGAAAGAGAGGAGACCCAGTACTTC,CAISEREETQYF,TRBJ2-5,TRBV10-3,-,-
TGTGCCAGCAGCCTGCAAGCAGATGGACCTTATGGCTACACCTTC,CASSLQADGPYGYTF,TRBJ1-2,TRBV7-8,-,-
TGTGCCAGCAGACCGGGACTGAGTAATGAAAAACTGTTTTTT,CASRPGLSNEKLFF,TRBJ1-4,TRBV2,-,-
TGCGCCAGCAGCTTGCTACAGGGGACTAATGAAAAACTGTTTTTT,CASSLLQGTNEKLFF,TRBJ1-4,TRBV5-1,TRBD1,-
TGCGCCAGCAGCCAATCCCTAGGGGTGGGGACTAGCGTTACAGATACGCAGTATTTT,CASSQSLGVGTSVTDTQYF,TRBJ2-3,TRBV4-3,TRBD2,-
TGTGCCAGCAGACCGACAGGGGGCTACGAGCAGTACTTC,CASRPTGGYEQYF,TRBJ2-7,TRBV7-9,TRBD1,-
TGTGCCAGCAGGGTGAGGGCCAACGTCCTGACTTTC,CASRVRANVLTF,TRBJ2-6,TRBV5-8,-,-
TGTGCCAGCAGTTACTCGAAAGAGCGCGAGCAGTACTTC,CASSYSKEREQYF,TRBJ2-7,TRBV6-5,-,-
TGTGCCATCAGTGAGGGGCAGGGAAGGGATCAGCCCCAGCATTTT,CAISEGQGRDQPQHF,TRBJ1-5,TRBV10-3,-,-
TGTGCCAGCTCACCCTCCGGGACTACTAACACCGGGGAGCTGTTTTTT,CASSPSGTTNTGELFF,TRBJ2-2,TRBV18,TRBD2,-
TGTGCCAGCAGCCTCCAGGGAATTAAGTACTTC,CASSLQGIKYF,TRBJ2-7,TRBV6-1,-,-
TGTGCCAGCAGCGGCAGTTCTGGGGCCAACGTCCTGACTTTC,CASSGSSGANVLTF,TRBJ2-6,TRBV6-4,-,-
TGTGCCAGCAGCTTATCAGAAGGCTACACCTTC,CASSLSEGYTF,TRBJ1-2,TRBV7-9,-,-